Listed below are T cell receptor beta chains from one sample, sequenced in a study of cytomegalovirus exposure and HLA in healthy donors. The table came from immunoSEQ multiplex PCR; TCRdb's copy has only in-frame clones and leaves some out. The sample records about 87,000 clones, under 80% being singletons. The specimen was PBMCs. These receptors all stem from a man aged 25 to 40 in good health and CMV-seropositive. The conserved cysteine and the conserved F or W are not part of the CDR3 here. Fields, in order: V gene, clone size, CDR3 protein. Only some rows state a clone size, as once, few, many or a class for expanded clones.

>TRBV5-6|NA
ASSRTSGVSDTQY
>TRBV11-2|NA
ASSLEQTNTGELF
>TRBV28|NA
ASNPNYNSPLH
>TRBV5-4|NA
ASSLDRSYDLYEQY
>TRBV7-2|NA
ASGGLAGSQETQY
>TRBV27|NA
ASRAPYGYT
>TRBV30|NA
AWSWGQGYNEQF
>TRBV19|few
ASSSGTANSPLH
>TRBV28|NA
ASSSSDKNIQY
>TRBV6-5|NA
ASSYSWDSVNTEAF
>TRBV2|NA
ASSPGQGRDEQF
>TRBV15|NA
ATSRDSQGGTQY
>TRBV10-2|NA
ASSRSDFYEQY
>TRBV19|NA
ASSIGGSSTDTQY
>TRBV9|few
ASSPAGTGVGYT
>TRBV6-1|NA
ASSEGAAYGYT
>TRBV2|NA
ASTETAFNYGYT
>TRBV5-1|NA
ASTRGTEAF
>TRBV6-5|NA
ASRSTSGSYEQY
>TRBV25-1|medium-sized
ASSAAYTTGANVLT
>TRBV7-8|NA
ASSPTPTQDEKLF
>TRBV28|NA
ASSLWTSSYNEQF
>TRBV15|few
ATSRGTGSNQPQH
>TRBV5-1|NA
ASSSQETQY
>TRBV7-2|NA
ASSLVGRGSRAF
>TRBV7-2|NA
ASSLASGSGANVLT
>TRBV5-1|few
ASAPGGGNTEAF
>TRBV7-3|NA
ASSRSPGLTEQF
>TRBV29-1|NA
SVGGNTGELF
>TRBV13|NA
ASSLEQGRTDTQY
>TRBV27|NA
ASSLRRDNSPLH
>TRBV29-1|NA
SVDRGAGAGTEAF
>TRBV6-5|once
ASSYSQINTGELF
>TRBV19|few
ASSPPAGWGQETQY
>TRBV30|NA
AWSSGQGNTEAF
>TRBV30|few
AWTGTDRNNEQF
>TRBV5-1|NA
ASSLLSGQGPHEQY